These 24 T cell receptor beta chains share one sample of origin, sequenced in a study of beta chain features in type 1 diabetes. Sequenced material consisted of expressed TCRB transcripts (all of the isolated RNA was reverse transcribed). This table comes from immunoSEQ multiplex PCR, and its TCRdb copy is limited to in-frame clones, with some not included. The sample has 200,000 to 300,000 clones, 25% to 30% seen once. The sequencing input was central memory CD4+ T cells from blood. The receptors were sampled from a man aged 25-40 years in good health.

This clone was recorded a few times. V usage is TRBV30 and J usage is TRBJ2-1; D unresolved. This CDR3 contains 13 residues. V was shortened by 0 bases and J by 3 bases, with 6 bases between the two germline ends. Germline V gene data show CDR1 as GTSNPN and CDR2 as SVGIG (reference sequence). The CDR3 DNA reads TGTGCCTGGAGTGTAAACAGCTACAATGAGCAGTTCTTC. It is translated as CAWSVNSYNEQFF.

Concerning this clone: The sample holds other DNA sequences that translate to the same CDR3. The rearrangement joins TRBV6-1 to TRBJ2-7, with 7 bases lining up with TRBD1. In germline, CDR1 is MNHNS, CDR2 SASEGT. The CDR3 has 12 amino acids. V dropped 5 bases and J dropped 2; count of bases not matched to a gene: 0. In DNA form, the CDR3 reads TGTGCCAGCAGTCAGGGGGCCTACGAGCAGTACTTC. This translates into CASSQGAYEQYF.

This clone has a single count. This chain uses TRBV6-1 with TRBJ2-6; D is possibly TRBD1 (5 bases). The CDR3 has 15 residues. In germline, CDR1 is MNHNS, CDR2 SASEGT. Trimming shortened V by 6 bases and J by 2 bases, and 11 bases separated the two germline ends. CDR3 in amino acids: CASSREQTGANVLTF. CDR3 in DNA: TGTGCCAGCAGCAGGGAACAAACTGGGGCCAACGTCCTGACTTTC.

This clone was observed a few times. Different DNA sequences within this sample yield the same CDR3. The chain uses TRBV4-3 and TRBJ1-1, with no clear D. This CDR3 spans 13 amino acids. CDR1 is LGHNA and CDR2 is YSLEER in the germline V gene. With 1 base removed from V and 1 base from J, the gap between germline ends came to 4 bases. The CDR3 is CASSQGRNTEAFF. CDR3 coding DNA: TGCGCCAGCAGCCAAGGGAGGAACACTGAAGCTTTCTTT.

The V call is TRBV4-1, the J call TRBJ2-2; 8 nucleotides agree with TRBD2. With V trimmed by 3 bases and J by 0 bases, 18 bases remained unmatched. The CDR3 loop spans 21 amino acids. Germline CDR1 and CDR2: MGHRA and YSYEKL. The CDR3 DNA follows: TGCGCCAGCAGCCATCCGGGACTAGTCGCCCGGAGGGGTGCGAACACCGGGGAGCTGTTTTTT. Protein sequence: CASSHPGLVARRGANTGELFF.

This clone occurred a few times. DNA for the CDR3: TGTGCCACCAGAGTCGGGGGCGCTGGGGCCAACGTCCTGACTTTC. Its protein product is CATRVGGAGANVLTF. The chain uses TRBV19 and TRBJ2-6, with D perhaps TRBD1 or TRBD2 (6 bases each). V was shortened by 10 bases and J by 2 bases, with 15 bases between the two germline ends. CDR1 and CDR2 from the germline V gene are LNHDA and SQIVND (reference sequence). CDR3 length equals 15 residues.

This clone has just a few counts. The CDR3 reads CASSQVLSNQPQHF. The DNA for the CDR3 is TGTGCCAGCAGCCAAGTATTGAGCAATCAGCCCCAGCATTTT. This chain links TRBV4-2 with TRBJ1-5; D not certain. Trimming shortened V by 1 base and J by 1 base, and 5 bases separated the two germline ends. This CDR3 has 14 residues. Germline CDR1 LGHNA, CDR2 YNFKEQ.

The J gene is TRBJ1-1, the V gene TRBV7-2; D may be TRBD1 (6 bases). Trimming removed 4 bases from V and 1 base from J, with 10 bases in between. The CDR3 is made up of 14 amino acids. From germline, CDR1 is SGHTA and CDR2 FQGNSA. DNA for the CDR3: TGTGCCAGCAGCTCCTGGACAGCGAACACTGAAGCTTTCTTT. This sequence encodes CASSSWTANTEAFF. Drawing the rest from reference TRBV7-2 and TRBJ1-1, the complete variable domain is GAGVSQSPSNKVTEKGKDVELRCDPISGHTALYWYRQSLGQGLEFLIYFQGNSAPDKSGLPSDRFSAERTGGSVSTLTIQRTQQEDSAVYLCASSSWTANTEAFFGQGTRLTVV.

This chain joins TRBV2 and TRBJ1-1; TRBD1 matches 10 bases. CDR1 and CDR2 from the germline V gene are SNHLY and FYNNEI. Trimming cost V 6 bases and J 0 bases; bases outside gene matches: 4. This CDR3 spans 15 amino acids. CDR3 region: CASRRQGAVNTEAFF. The DNA of the CDR3 is TGTGCCAGCAGAAGACAGGGGGCCGTGAACACTGAAGCTTTCTTT.

This clone was recorded a few times. The chain links TRBV5-1 to TRBJ2-7; D remains ambiguous. The germline V gene encodes CDR1 SGHRS and CDR2 YFSETQ. The CDR3 covers 13 residues. Trimming took 2 bases from V and 6 from J, leaving 12 bases between them. The CDR3 sequence is CASSLRVEGEQYF. DNA of the CDR3: TGCGCCAGCAGCTTAAGGGTGGAAGGCGAGCAGTACTTC.

V usage is TRBV2 and J usage is TRBJ1-2; 7 positions agree with TRBD1. The CDR3 is made up of 13 amino acids. Germline CDR1 SNHLY, CDR2 FYNNEI. Trimming took 7 bases from V and 4 from J; bases not matched to a gene: 6. In DNA form, the CDR3 reads TGTGCCAGCACCATCGGACAGGTCTATGGCTACACCTTC. This gives the protein CASTIGQVYGYTF.

This clone has just a few counts. The chain couples TRBV15 to TRBJ1-1; no reliable D call. Germline CDR1 is LNHNV and CDR2 is YYDKDF (reference sequence). This CDR3 is built from 15 residues. V was cut by 1 base and J by 0 bases, with 9 bases left in between. The CDR3 sequence is CATSRANRLNTEAFF. The CDR3 DNA follows: TGTGCCACCAGCAGAGCGAACCGATTGAACACTGAAGCTTTCTTT.

This clone was seen more than once but under ten times. The chain carries TRBV2 and TRBJ1-2; D may be TRBD1 (5 bases). Germline lookup yields CDR1 SNHLY and CDR2 FYNNEI. The CDR3 sequence is 13 residues long. Trimming removed 4 bases from V and 7 bases from J, with 13 bases in between. CDR3 region: CASSGGEFSGYTF. The DNA of the CDR3 is TGTGCCAGCAGTGGAGGGGAATTCTCTGGCTACACCTTC.

A note on this clone: A junction end diverges from the germline sequence, so it may reflect a read error. The chain joins TRBV4-1 to TRBJ2-3, with D unresolved. Germline CDR1 reads MGHRA; CDR2 reads YSYEKL. The CDR3 consists of 16 residues. CDR3 region: CASSPGMTGGEDTQYF. In nucleotides, the CDR3 is TGTGCCAGCAGCCCAGGAATGACGGGTGGCGAGGATACGCAGTATTTT.

This clone was observed at least ten times. At one end, the junction sequence differs from germline, possibly due to a read error. J is TRBJ2-7 and V is TRBV15, with 8 nucleotides matching TRBD1. CDR1 and CDR2 from the germline V gene are LNHNV and YYDKDF (reference sequence). The CDR3 sequence is 13 residues long. The CDR3 region is CATTRQGSPEQYF. In DNA form, the CDR3 reads TGTGCCACCACCAGACAGGGGAGTCCCGAGCAGTACTTC.

This chain links TRBV13 with TRBJ2-1; 8 nucleotides align to TRBD2. Germline V gives CDR1 PRHDT, CDR2 FYEKMQ (reference sequence). CDR3 length: 15 residues. V gave up 5 bases and J gave up 6 bases; unmatched junction bases: 9. The CDR3: CASSDRPLAANEQFF. The CDR3 coding sequence is TGTGCCAGCAGCGACCGCCCACTAGCGGCCAATGAGCAGTTCTTC.

This sequence joins TRBV15 and TRBJ2-3; 9 bases are a match to TRBD1. CDR1 LNHNV and CDR2 YYDKDF come from the germline V gene (reference sequence). The CDR3 runs to 15 residues. With 3 bases clipped from V and 3 bases from J, the junction kept 4 bases outside the gene matches. The CDR3 nucleotides read TGTGCCACCAGCAGTGGGACAGGGAGTACAGATACGCAGTATTTT. Encoded protein: CATSSGTGSTDTQYF.

The chain combines TRBV30 with TRBJ2-3; D is unresolved. The germline V and J ends were trimmed by 1 base and 0 bases, with 2 bases remaining between them. The CDR3 extends over 12 amino acids. Germline lookup yields CDR1 GTSNPN and CDR2 SVGIG (reference sequence). The CDR3 bases are TGTGCCTGGAGTGAGAGCACAGATACGCAGTATTTT. Protein sequence: CAWSESTDTQYF.

The chain employs TRBV9 and TRBJ2-3; 7 bases line up with TRBD2. The CDR3 is made up of 14 amino acids. J lost 2 bases, V lost 1 base, and 1 base had no gene match. Germline V gene lookup returns CDR1 SGDLS and CDR2 YYNGEE. DNA for the CDR3: TGTGCCAGCAGCGTAAGCGGGGCCACAGATACGCAGTATTTT. Its translation is CASSVSGATDTQYF.

The chain links TRBV5-1 to TRBJ2-1; TRBD2 agrees at 10 bases. Germline-derived CDR1 and CDR2 are SGHRS and YFSETQ. The ends lost 4 bases at V and 9 bases at J; junction bases unmatched: 10. The CDR3 is made up of 15 amino acids. The CDR3 loop reads CASSEREGRLGEQFF. In nucleotides, the CDR3 is TGCGCCAGCAGCGAGCGGGAGGGCCGGTTGGGTGAGCAGTTCTTC. Complete variable domain (other parts from reference TRBV5-1 and TRBJ2-1): KAGVTQTPRYLIKTRGQQVTLSCSPISGHRSVSWYQQTPGQGLQFLFEYFSETQRNKGNFPGRFSGRQFSNSRSEMNVSTLELGDSALYLCASSEREGRLGEQFFGPGTRLTVL.

This clone was seen only a few times. The same CDR3 arises from other DNA sequences in this sample as well. The rearrangement uses TRBV27 and TRBJ1-6, with a possible D match to TRBD1 (6 bases). The CDR3 has 14 amino acids. In germline, CDR1 is MNHEY, CDR2 SMNVEV (reference sequence). V was trimmed by 3 bases and J by 7 bases, leaving 10 bases between them. CDR3 region: CASSFGGRNSPLHF. DNA for the CDR3: TGTGCCAGCAGTTTCGGGGGGCGGAATTCACCCCTCCACTTT.

This chain uses TRBV9 with TRBJ1-5; no definite D call. V lost 6 bases to trimming and J lost 3 bases, with 16 bases between them. Germline V CDR1 and CDR2: SGDLS, YYNGEE. CDR3 length: 15 residues. The CDR3 region has the DNA TGTGCCAGCAAGAATGGGAGGTGGCACAATCAGCCCCAGCATTTT. Translating it yields CASKNGRWHNQPQHF.

This clone was seen a few times. The chain joins TRBV7-9 to TRBJ2-2; D possibly matches TRBD1 or TRBD2 (5 bases each). The CDR3 consists of 13 residues. CDR1 and CDR2 from the germline V gene are SEHNR and FQNEAQ (reference sequence). The V gene lost 5 bases and the J gene lost 5 bases, with 9 bases spanning the gap. DNA for the CDR3: TGTGCCAGCAGCCCTGGGGGAACCGGGGAGCTGTTTTTT. It translates to CASSPGGTGELFF.

This clone was observed a handful of times. This chain joins TRBV11-2 and TRBJ2-1, with no clear D. CDR1 and CDR2 from the germline V gene are SGHAT and FQNNGV. The CDR3 length is 15 residues. Deletions cut 1 base from V and 0 bases from J, with 7 bases between. The CDR3 DNA reads TGTGCCAGCAGCTTAGTCATGAGCTCCTACAATGAGCAGTTCTTC. It translates to CASSLVMSSYNEQFF.